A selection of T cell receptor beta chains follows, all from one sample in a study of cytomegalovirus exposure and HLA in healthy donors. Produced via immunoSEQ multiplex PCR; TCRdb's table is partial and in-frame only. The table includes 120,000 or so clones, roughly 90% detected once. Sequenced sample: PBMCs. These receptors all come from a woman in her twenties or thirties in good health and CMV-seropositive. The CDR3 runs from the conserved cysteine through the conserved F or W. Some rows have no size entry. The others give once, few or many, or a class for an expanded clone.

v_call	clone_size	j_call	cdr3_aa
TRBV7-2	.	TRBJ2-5	CASSLGGLGAQYF
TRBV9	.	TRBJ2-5	CASSVGGYQETQYF
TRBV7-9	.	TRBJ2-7	CASSHNGGYEQYF
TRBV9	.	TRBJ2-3	CASSVEISGGTDTQYF
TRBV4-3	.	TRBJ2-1	CASSQGGQNNEQFF
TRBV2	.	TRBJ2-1	CASSVRVHEQFF
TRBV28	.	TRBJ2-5	CASRGQGRIETQYF
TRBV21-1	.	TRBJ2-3	CASSKRCFIDTQYF
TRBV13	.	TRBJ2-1	CASSYPSKNEQFF
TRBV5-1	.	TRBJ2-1	CASSFYGGTSTGYEQFF
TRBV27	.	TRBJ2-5	CASSSPLRRETQYF
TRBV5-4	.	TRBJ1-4	CASGGQPNEKLFF
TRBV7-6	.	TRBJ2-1	CASGSGLAGGNEQFF
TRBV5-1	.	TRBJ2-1	CASSGGLEQFF
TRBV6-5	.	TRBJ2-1	CASSYAGTAYYNEQFF
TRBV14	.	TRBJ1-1	CASSQALGGTEAFF
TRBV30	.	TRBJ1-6	CAWSGNRDSPLHF
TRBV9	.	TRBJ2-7	CASSVSGTGSYEQYF
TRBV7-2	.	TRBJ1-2	CASSLRTGGIDGYTF
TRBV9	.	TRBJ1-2	CASSVGGGANSNYGYTF
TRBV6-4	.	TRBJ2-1	CASSDSSMGEDSYNEQFF
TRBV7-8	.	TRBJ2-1	CASSPRTGNEQFF
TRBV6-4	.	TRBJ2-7	CASSSWVGSSYEQYF
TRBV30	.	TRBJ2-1	CAWSLAVDYNEQFF
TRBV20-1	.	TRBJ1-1	CSARRLEAFF
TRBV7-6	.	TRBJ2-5	CASNNYGGEETQYF
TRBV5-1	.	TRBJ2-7	CASSSLGRGRYEQYF
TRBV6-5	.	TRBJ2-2	CASNPGTSGTGELFF
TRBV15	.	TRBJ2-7	CATSRGLAGGPRYYEQYF
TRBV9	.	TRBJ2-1	CASSVDSGWYNEQFF
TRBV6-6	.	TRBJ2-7	CASSQTSSAYEQYF
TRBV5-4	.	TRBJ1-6	CASSFGGSDSPLHF
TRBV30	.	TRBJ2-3	CAWTFGGGPSTDTQYF
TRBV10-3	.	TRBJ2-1	CAARDSRLDEQFF
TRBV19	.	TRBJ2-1	CASSLETGIHEQFF
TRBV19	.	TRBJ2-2	CASRSVEGARDGELFF
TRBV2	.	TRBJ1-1	CASSGTGGTVEAFF
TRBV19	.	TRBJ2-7	CASRRGMDSYEQYF
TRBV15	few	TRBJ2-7	CATSRVIGTSGYEQYF
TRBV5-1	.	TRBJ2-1	CASSLGSYNEQFF
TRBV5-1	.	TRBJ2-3	CASSLAGLPDTQYF
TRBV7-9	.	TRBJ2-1	CASSLADYGSYNEQFF
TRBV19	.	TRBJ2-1	CASSIHRSSGSRYNEQFF
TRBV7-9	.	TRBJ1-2	CASSLVLQGNGNYGYTF
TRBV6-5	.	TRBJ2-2	CASSRTVGTGELFF
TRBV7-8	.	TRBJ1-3	CASSLTPDYSGNTIYF
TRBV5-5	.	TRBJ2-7	CASSPGVVYYEQYF
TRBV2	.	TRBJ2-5	CASSENTVYQETQYF
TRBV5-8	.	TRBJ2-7	CASSLGQGFYEQYF
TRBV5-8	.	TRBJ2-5	CASSWTGAAGTQYF
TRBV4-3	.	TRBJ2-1	CASSRGTYNEQFF